These 3 T cell receptor beta chains share one sample of origin, sequenced in a study of T cells in Graves' hyperthyroidism and ophthalmopathy. The investigators amplified TCR beta CDR3 regions from RNA transcripts. Carried out on the TCR CDR3, a first-round RT-PCR used the HTBI primer set. MiXCR was run by TCRdb on the multiplex PCR reads, yielding one entry per CDR3 protein. The profile shows about 24,000 distinct CDR3 sequences, about half of them singletons. Sequencing input: blood. These receptors came from a woman in her thirties or forties with Graves' hyperthyroidism that later progressed to Graves' ophthalmopathy.

This clonotype has a count of ten or more. The genes are TRBV5-8 and TRBJ1-5, with D perhaps matching TRBD1 (5 bases). Per the germline V gene, CDR1 is SGHTS and CDR2 is YDEGEE. The V end was cut by 7 bases, the J end by 6 bases, with 14 bases between. This CDR3 is built from 13 residues. Here the CDR3 reads CASRGERTQPQHF. As DNA, the CDR3 is TGTGCCAGCCGGGGGGAGCGGACTCAGCCCCAGCATTTT. Together with reference TRBV5-8 and TRBJ1-5, the CDR3 gives the full variable domain: EAGVTQSPTHLIKTRGQQATLRCSPISGHTSVYWYQQALGLGLQFLLWYDEGEERNRGNFPPRFSGRQFPNYSSELNVNALELEDSALYLCASRGERTQPQHFGDGTRLSIL.

In this sample, this clonotype is medium-sized. The chain links TRBV20-1 to TRBJ2-1, with 14 positions matching TRBD2. V lost 6 bases, J lost 7 bases, and 8 bases stayed unmatched. The CDR3 covers 15 residues. Germline V gives CDR1 DFQATT, CDR2 SNEGSKA (reference sequence). In DNA, the CDR3 is TGCAGTGCGCCTGGGACTAGCGGGAGTTTAAATGAGCAGTTCTTC. This encodes CSAPGTSGSLNEQFF.

The chain combines TRBV10-1 with TRBJ1-2, with D hard to call. This CDR3 has 13 residues. Trimming left V 5 bases short and J 2 bases short, with 9 bases between. CDR1 WNHNN and CDR2 SYGVQD come from the germline V gene (reference sequence). In nucleotides, the CDR3 is TGCGCCAGCAGTCCCGATCCCAACTATGGCTACACCTTC. This codes for CASSPDPNYGYTF.